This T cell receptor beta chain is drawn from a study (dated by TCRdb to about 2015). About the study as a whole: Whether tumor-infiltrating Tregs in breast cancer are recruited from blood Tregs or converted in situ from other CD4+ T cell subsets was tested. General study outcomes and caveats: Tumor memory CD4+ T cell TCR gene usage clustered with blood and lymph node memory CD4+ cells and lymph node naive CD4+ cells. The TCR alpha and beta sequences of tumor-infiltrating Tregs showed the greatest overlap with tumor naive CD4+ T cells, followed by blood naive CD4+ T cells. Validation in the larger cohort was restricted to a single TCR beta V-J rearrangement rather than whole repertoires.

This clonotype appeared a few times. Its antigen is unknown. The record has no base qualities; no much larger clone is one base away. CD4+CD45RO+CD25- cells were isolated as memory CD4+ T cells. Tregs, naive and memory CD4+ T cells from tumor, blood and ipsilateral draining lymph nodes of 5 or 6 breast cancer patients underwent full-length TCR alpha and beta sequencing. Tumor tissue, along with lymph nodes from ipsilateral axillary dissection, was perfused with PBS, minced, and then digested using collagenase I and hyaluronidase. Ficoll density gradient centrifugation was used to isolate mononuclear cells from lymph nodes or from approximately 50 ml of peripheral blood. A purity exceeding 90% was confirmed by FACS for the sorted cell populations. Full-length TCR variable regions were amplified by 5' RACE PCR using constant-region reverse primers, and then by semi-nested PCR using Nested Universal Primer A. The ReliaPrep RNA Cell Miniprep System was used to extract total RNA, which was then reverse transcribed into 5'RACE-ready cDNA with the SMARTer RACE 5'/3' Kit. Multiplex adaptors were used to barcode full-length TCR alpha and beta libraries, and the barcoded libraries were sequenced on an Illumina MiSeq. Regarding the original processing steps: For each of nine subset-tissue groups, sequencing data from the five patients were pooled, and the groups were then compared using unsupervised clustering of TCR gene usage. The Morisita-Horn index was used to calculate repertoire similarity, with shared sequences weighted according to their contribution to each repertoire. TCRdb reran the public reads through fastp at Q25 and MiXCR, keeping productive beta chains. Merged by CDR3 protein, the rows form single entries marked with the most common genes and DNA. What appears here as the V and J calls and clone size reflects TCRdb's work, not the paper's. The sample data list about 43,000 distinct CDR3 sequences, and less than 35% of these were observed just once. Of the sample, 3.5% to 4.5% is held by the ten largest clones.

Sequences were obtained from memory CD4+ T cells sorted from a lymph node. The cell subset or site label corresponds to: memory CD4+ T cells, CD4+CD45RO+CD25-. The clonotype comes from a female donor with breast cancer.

The bases are TGCAGTGCCGCCGGGACAGCCTATAGTCCCCTCCACTTT. It translates to CSAAGTAYSPLHF. The rearrangement combines TRBV20-1 with TRBJ1-6, and 7 junction bases match TRBD1. The CDR3 runs 13 amino acids, cysteine and phenylalanine included. The only DNA kept is the CDR3, 39 bases in frame from the first base. For this chain, trimming is 6 bases at the V end and 13 bases at the J end, and the number of junction bases without a gene match is 12. Reading the germline V gene (reference sequence) gives CDR1 DFQATT and CDR2 SNEGSKA.